The present T cell receptor (beta chain) was sequenced within a study of cytomegalovirus exposure and HLA in healthy donors. Study observations and caveats: Reports state that TCR beta sequences accurately predicted most subjects' HLA-A and HLA-B alleles.

Trimming pared 4 bases from V and 2 bases from J, leaving 15 bases between. The CDR3 runs to 16 residues. Per germline, CDR1 ENHRY and CDR2 SYGVKD. Remarks on this clone: The antigen remains unidentified.

Both 60 Vbeta primers and 13 Jbeta primers went into the PCR. Generated by immunoSEQ multiplex PCR, the TCRdb table keeps only in-frame clones and is missing some. In all, the sample yields more than 100,000 clones. This TCR was recovered from a woman aged 40 to 55 in good health and CMV-seronegative. The chain joins TRBV10-3 to TRBJ1-3; a possible D gene is TRBD1 (5 bases). The specimen was PBMCs. In DNA, the CDR3 is TGTGCCATCAGTGGGACCAGGGAGGGTGCTGGAAACACCATATATTTT. Its translation: CAISGTREGAGNTIYF.